What follows are 5 T cell receptor beta chains derived from one specimen sequenced in a study of T cells in Graves' hyperthyroidism and ophthalmopathy. Researchers took RNA transcripts and amplified the TCR beta CDR3 regions from them. The TCR CDR3 first-round RT-PCR relied on the HTBI primer set. TCRdb ran MiXCR on the multiplex PCR reads and lists one entry per CDR3 protein. The table shows some 490,000 distinct CDR3 sequences, with about 22% occurring only once. The specimen was blood. The receptors were gathered from an older woman with Graves' ophthalmopathy.

V usage is TRBV28 and J usage is TRBJ2-4; possibly TRBD1 for D (6 bases). Trimming removed 5 bases from V and 2 bases from J, with 10 bases in between. CDR3 length: 14 residues. The germline CDR1 and CDR2 sequences are MDHEN and SYDVKM. The CDR3 sequence: CASSIQGSKNIQYF. The CDR3 DNA sequence: TGTGCCAGCAGTATACAGGGTTCCAAAAACATTCAGTACTTC.

The V call is TRBV7-2, the J call TRBJ2-1; TRBD2 aligns across 9 bases. From germline, CDR1 is SGHTA and CDR2 FQGNSA. V shed 3 bases, J shed 1 base, and the junction held 4 bases outside the gene matches. CDR3 size: 16 residues. This CDR3 reads CASSFSGRRSYNEQFF. The CDR3 DNA reads as TGTGCCAGCAGCTTTAGCGGGAGAAGGTCCTACAATGAGCAGTTCTTC.

This clonotype was picked up a small number of times. The V gene is TRBV19, the J gene TRBJ2-3; D remains unclear. The CDR3 has 13 amino acids. CDR1 is LNHDA and CDR2 is SQIVND in the germline V gene (reference sequence). V lost 8 bases to trimming and J lost 2 bases, with 11 bases between them. The CDR3 spells CASGSSSTDTQYF. CDR3 sequence (DNA): TGTGCCAGTGGTAGCTCTTCCACAGATACGCAGTATTTT. Looking up the rest from reference TRBV19 and TRBJ2-3 gives the full variable domain: DGGITQSPKYLFRKEGQNVTLSCEQNLNHDAMYWYRQDPGQGLRLIYYSQIVNDFQKGDIAEGYSVSREKKESFPLTVTSAQKNPTAFYLCASGSSSTDTQYFGPGTRLTVL.

The chain has TRBV7-9 and TRBJ2-7; D gene unclear. The germline V gene encodes CDR1 SEHNR and CDR2 FQNEAQ (reference sequence). The CDR3 is 14 residues long. V was trimmed by 4 bases and J by 4 bases, leaving 14 bases between them. The CDR3 coding sequence is TGTGCCAGCAGCTCCCTTTCTTCGAGTTACGAGCAGTACTTC. Translating it yields CASSSLSSSYEQYF.

The chain uses TRBV6-4 and TRBJ2-7, with 8 bases that match TRBD1. V was clipped by 3 bases and J by 5 bases; unmatched bases: 12. From germline, CDR1 is MRHNA and CDR2 SNTAGT. The CDR3 runs to 16 residues. CDR3 sequence: CASSEVSRTGCHEQYF. CDR3 in DNA: TGTGCCAGCAGTGAAGTGTCCAGGACAGGGTGCCACGAGCAGTACTTC.